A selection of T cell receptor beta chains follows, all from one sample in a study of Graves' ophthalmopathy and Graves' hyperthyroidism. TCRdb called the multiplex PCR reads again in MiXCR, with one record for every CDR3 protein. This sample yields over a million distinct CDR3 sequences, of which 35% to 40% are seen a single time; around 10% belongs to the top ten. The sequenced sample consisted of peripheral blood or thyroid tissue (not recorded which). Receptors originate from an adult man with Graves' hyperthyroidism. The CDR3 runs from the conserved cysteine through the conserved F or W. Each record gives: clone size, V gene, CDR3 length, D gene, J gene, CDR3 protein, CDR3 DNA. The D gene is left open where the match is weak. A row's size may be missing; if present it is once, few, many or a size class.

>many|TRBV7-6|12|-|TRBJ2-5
CASSLGPGTQYF
TGTGCCAGCAGCTTAGGGCCGGGTACCCAGTACTTC
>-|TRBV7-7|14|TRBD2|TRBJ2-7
CASSTGTSGGAPYF
TGTGCCAGCAGCACCGGGACTAGCGGTGGAGCTCCGTACTTC
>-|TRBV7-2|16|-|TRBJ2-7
CASSLYQGMYSYEQYF
TGTGCCAGCAGCTTATATCAGGGGATGTACTCCTACGAGCAGTACTTC
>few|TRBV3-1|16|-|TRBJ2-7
CASSLHRVGPPYEQYF
TGTGCCAGCAGCCTCCACCGGGTTGGGCCCCCCTACGAGCAGTACTTC
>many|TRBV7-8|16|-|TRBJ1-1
CASSPSRVRMNTEAFF
TGTGCCAGCAGCCCCTCGAGGGTGAGAATGAACACTGAAGCTTTCTTT
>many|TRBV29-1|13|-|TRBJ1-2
CSVEGTGYYGYTF
TGCAGCGTTGAGGGGACGGGGTACTATGGCTACACCTTC
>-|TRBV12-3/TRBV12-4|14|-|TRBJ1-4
CASSLDSPRAELFF
TGTGCCAGCAGTCTAGACTCCCCCCGGGCGGAACTGTTTTTT
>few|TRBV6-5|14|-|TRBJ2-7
CASSPRTGTSEQYF
TGTGCCAGCAGTCCACGCACAGGGACAAGCGAGCAGTACTTC
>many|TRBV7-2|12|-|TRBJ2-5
CASTSHTETQYF
TGTGCCAGCACCTCCCACACGGAGACCCAGTACTTC
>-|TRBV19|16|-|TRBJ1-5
CASSMLAGQSSQPQHF
TGTGCCAGTAGTATGTTGGCAGGACAGAGCAGTCAGCCCCAGCATTTT
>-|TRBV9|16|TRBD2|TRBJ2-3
CASSVGSSGGTDTQYF
TGTGCCAGCAGCGTAGGTTCGAGCGGGGGCACAGATACGCAGTATTTT
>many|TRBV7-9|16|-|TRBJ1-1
CASSVGILYESTEAFF
TGTGCCAGCAGCGTCGGGATACTCTATGAGTCCACTGAAGCTTTCTTT
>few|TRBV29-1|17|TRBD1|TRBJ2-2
CSVEDRSGTGNTGELFF
TGCAGCGTTGAAGATCGGTCCGGGACAGGGAACACCGGGGAGCTGTTTTTT
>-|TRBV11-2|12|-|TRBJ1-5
CASSFTAQPQHF
TGTGCCAGCAGTTTCACCGCTCAGCCCCAGCATTTT
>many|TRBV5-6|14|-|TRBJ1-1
CATRRLQGVTEAFF
TGTGCCACCCGCAGGTTACAGGGAGTGACTGAAGCTTTCTTT
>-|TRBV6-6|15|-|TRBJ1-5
CASSYYGTRNQPQHF
TGTGCCAGCAGTTATTACGGGACTCGCAATCAGCCCCAGCATTTT
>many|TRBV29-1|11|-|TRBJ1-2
CSVDEGHGYTF
TGCAGCGTTGACGAGGGTCATGGCTACACCTTC
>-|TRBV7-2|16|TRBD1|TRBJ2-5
CASSPTDRGESQPQYF
TGTGCCAGCAGCCCGACGGACAGGGGAGAAAGTCAGCCCCAGTACTTC
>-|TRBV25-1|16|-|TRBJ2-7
CASSEPSRGWPYEQYF
TGTGCCAGCAGTGAACCCTCTCGGGGTTGGCCCTACGAGCAGTACTTC
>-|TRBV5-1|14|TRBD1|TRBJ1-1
CASSLSGTGSVGFF
TGCGCCAGCAGCTTGAGCGGGACAGGGTCTGTGGGTTTCTTT
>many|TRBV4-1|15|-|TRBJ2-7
CASSQVLGQIYEQYF
TGCGCCAGCAGCCAAGTCCTTGGACAGATCTACGAGCAGTACTTC